Listed below are T cell receptor beta chains from one sample, sequenced in a study of blood T cell repertoires in COVID-19. Generated by immunoSEQ multiplex PCR, the TCRdb table keeps only in-frame clones and is missing some. Among about 300,000 clones listed, 86% were seen once. Sequencing was carried out using peripheral blood. Receptors originate from a woman aged 50 to 65 with acute or convalescent COVID-19. The CDR3 runs from the conserved cysteine through the conserved F or W. D genes are given only for firm matches. The size entry is marked missing in some rows and otherwise reads once, few, many or a size class.

clone_size	v_call	cdr3_length	j_call	d_call	cdr3_aa	cdr3_nt
-	TRBV9	14	TRBJ2-7	TRBD2	CASSAAGVAYEQYF	TGTGCCAGCAGCGCCGCGGGAGTTGCCTACGAGCAGTACTTC
-	TRBV7-8	15	TRBJ2-7	TRBD1	CASSSGTGTFYEQYF	TGTGCCAGCAGCTCCGGGACAGGGACTTTTTACGAGCAGTACTTC
-	TRBV4-3	16	TRBJ1-1	-	CASSQDPKAGATEAFF	TGCGCCAGCAGCCAAGATCCCAAGGCGGGGGCTACTGAAGCTTTCTTT
-	TRBV9	13	TRBJ2-2	-	CASSVGYGGELFF	TGTGCCAGCAGCGTAGGGTACGGCGGGGAGCTGTTTTTT
-	TRBV3-1/TRBV3-2	17	TRBJ2-3	-	CASSQGSRTRGTDTQYF	TGTGCCAGCAGCCAAGGGTCGAGGACGCGGGGCACAGATACGCAGTATTTT
-	TRBV28	15	TRBJ1-1	TRBD1	CASSLSTGLNTEAFF	TGTGCCAGCAGTTTATCGACAGGGCTGAACACTGAAGCTTTCTTT
-	TRBV29-1	13	TRBJ2-7	-	CSVEEGGGVYKYF	TGCAGCGTTGAGGAAGGGGGTGGGGTATACAAGTACTTC
-	TRBV28	15	TRBJ2-2	-	CASSPGQLNTGELFF	TGTGCCAGCAGTCCCGGACAATTGAACACCGGGGAGCTGTTTTTT
-	TRBV29-1	14	TRBJ2-1	TRBD2	CSVTGLEDYNEQFF	TGCAGCGTTACGGGACTAGAAGACTACAATGAGCAGTTCTTC
-	TRBV5-6	14	TRBJ1-4	-	CASSRLDSNEKLFF	TGTGCCAGCAGCCGACTAGACTCTAATGAAAAACTGTTTTTT
once	TRBV6-5	15	TRBJ2-4	TRBD1	CASGRTGVAKNIQYF	TGTGCCAGCGGGAGGACAGGGGTGGCCAAAAACATTCAGTACTTC
-	TRBV7-6	15	TRBJ1-5	TRBD1	CASSKDRGGNQPQHF	TGTGCCAGCAGCAAGGACAGGGGAGGCAATCAGCCCCAGCATTTT
-	TRBV5-1	13	TRBJ2-2	-	CASSQVDTGELFF	TGCGCCAGCAGCCAGGTGGACACCGGGGAGCTGTTTTTT
-	TRBV7-9	13	TRBJ1-5	-	CASSKTLAQPQHF	TGTGCCAGCAGTAAGACATTGGCGCAGCCCCAGCATTTT
few	TRBV5-1	13	TRBJ2-1	-	CASSLDSYNEQFF	TGCGCCAGCAGCTTAGACAGCTACAATGAGCAGTTCTTC
-	TRBV27	15	TRBJ2-1	TRBD2	CASTPVGTSAVHEFF	TGTGCCAGCACCCCCGTGGGGACTAGCGCAGTTCACGAGTTCTTC
-	TRBV29-1	12	TRBJ2-5	-	CSSVKYQETQYF	TGCAGCTCCGTTAAATACCAAGAGACCCAGTACTTC
few	TRBV7-3	13	TRBJ2-1	-	CASSLNGILGQFF	TGTGCCAGCAGCTTAAACGGGATTCTGGGGCAGTTCTTC
once	TRBV7-9	13	TRBJ1-1	-	CASSFWPNTEAFF	TGTGCCAGCAGCTTTTGGCCGAACACTGAAGCTTTCTTT
-	TRBV2	14	TRBJ1-1	-	CASSVGGTDTEAFF	TGTGCCAGCAGTGTAGGGGGAACGGACACTGAAGCTTTCTTT
few	TRBV24-1	16	TRBJ2-6	-	CATSDPNSSGANVLTF	TGTGCCACCAGTGACCCAAACAGCTCTGGGGCCAACGTCCTGACTTTC
few	TRBV11-2	13	TRBJ2-5	-	CASSPTGQETQYF	TGTGCCAGCAGCCCGACGGGGCAAGAGACCCAGTACTTC
-	TRBV5-4	15	TRBJ1-1	TRBD1	CASSTRDRAATEAFF	TGTGCCAGCAGCACCCGGGACAGGGCCGCCACTGAAGCTTTCTTT
-	TRBV18	14	TRBJ1-5	-	CASSLGTGGQPQHF	TGTGCCAGCTCACTAGGGACGGGGGGTCAGCCCCAGCATTTT
-	TRBV6-1	23	TRBJ2-2	-	CASSEGVYPHPGLPVKSTGELFF	TGTGCCAGCAGTGAAGGGGTCTACCCCCACCCAGGGTTACCGGTTAAGTCCACCGGGGAGCTGTTTTTT
-	TRBV19	15	TRBJ2-1	TRBD1	CASSRQGASYNEQFF	TGTGCCAGTAGTAGACAGGGGGCGTCCTACAATGAGCAGTTCTTC
-	TRBV6-5	13	TRBJ1-1	-	CASSYRANTEAFF	TGTGCCAGCAGTTACCGAGCGAACACTGAAGCTTTCTTT
-	TRBV12-3/TRBV12-4	13	TRBJ1-2	-	CATRATGDYGYTF	TGTGCCACCAGGGCGACAGGCGACTATGGCTACACCTTC
-	TRBV6-5	15	TRBJ2-7	TRBD2	CASSYFPGGSYEQYF	TGTGCCAGCAGTTACTTCCCCGGGGGGTCCTACGAGCAGTACTTC
-	TRBV6-4	13	TRBJ2-3	-	CASSDTVAHTQYF	TGTGCCAGCAGTGACACGGTTGCTCATACGCAGTATTTT
-	TRBV15	18	TRBJ1-1	-	CATSRDQIWQGPNTEAFF	TGTGCCACCAGCAGAGATCAAATTTGGCAGGGGCCTAATACTGAAGCTTTCTTT
once	TRBV7-9	17	TRBJ2-4	TRBD2	CASSPRVAGLAKNIQYF	TGTGCCAGCAGCCCCCGCGTAGCGGGACTAGCCAAAAACATTCAGTACTTC
-	TRBV27	13	TRBJ1-5	-	CASSIQSNQPQHF	TGTGCCAGCAGTATACAGAGCAATCAGCCCCAGCATTTT
-	TRBV27	18	TRBJ2-3	TRBD1	CASSVPAGTGKGADTQYF	TGTGCCAGCAGTGTACCCGCGGGGACAGGGAAAGGAGCAGATACGCAGTATTTT
-	TRBV5-4	19	TRBJ2-3	TRBD1	CASSSFSGTGGWRTDTQYF	TGTGCCAGCAGCTCATTTTCCGGGACAGGGGGTTGGAGGACAGATACGCAGTATTTT
-	TRBV7-3	16	TRBJ2-7	TRBD2	CASSSNILAGAGEQYF	TGTGCCAGCAGCTCAAATATCCTAGCGGGAGCTGGCGAGCAGTACTTC
-	TRBV11-2	14	TRBJ2-6	-	CASSRVAGANVLTF	TGTGCCAGCAGCCGGGTAGCTGGGGCCAACGTCCTGACTTTC
-	TRBV6-1	18	TRBJ2-7	TRBD1	CASSEALFTGGRLGEQYF	TGTGCCAGCAGTGAAGCGCTTTTTACAGGGGGACGCCTAGGCGAGCAGTACTTC
-	TRBV6-5	15	TRBJ2-3	TRBD2	CASRKPGLAADTQYF	TGTGCCAGCAGAAAGCCGGGACTAGCTGCAGATACGCAGTATTTT
once	TRBV4-2	16	TRBJ2-2	TRBD2	CASSYGLAGNTGELFF	TGTGCCAGCAGCTACGGACTAGCGGGAAACACCGGGGAGCTGTTTTTT
-	TRBV18	17	TRBJ2-1	TRBD2	CASSPPLPGLARNEQFF	TGTGCCAGCTCACCACCGCTCCCCGGACTAGCACGTAATGAGCAGTTCTTC
-	TRBV6-5	15	TRBJ1-1	-	CASSYSARVNTEAFF	TGTGCCAGCAGTTACTCAGCCAGGGTGAACACTGAAGCTTTCTTT
-	TRBV23-1	14	TRBJ1-5	-	CASSPSRGNQPQHF	TGCGCCAGCAGTCCCTCGAGAGGCAATCAGCCCCAGCATTTT
-	TRBV6-5	14	TRBJ2-7	TRBD2	CASTLLAGNYEQYF	TGTGCCAGCACGTTACTAGCGGGAAACTACGAGCAGTACTTC
-	TRBV5-4	17	TRBJ2-3	TRBD2	CASSRGLAGLSTDTQYF	TGTGCCAGCAGCCGAGGACTAGCGGGACTTAGCACAGATACGCAGTATTTT
-	TRBV19	16	TRBJ2-1	-	CASNPLAGTSYNEQFF	TGTGCCAGTAACCCTTTGGCGGGAACCTCCTACAATGAGCAGTTCTTC
-	TRBV7-2	15	TRBJ1-1	-	CASSLGGRMNTEAFF	TGTGCCAGCAGCTTAGGGGGCAGGATGAACACTGAAGCTTTCTTT
-	TRBV12-3/TRBV12-4	11	TRBJ2-4	-	CASSLLNIQYF	TGTGCCAGCAGCCTTTTGAACATTCAGTACTTC
-	TRBV19	16	TRBJ2-1	-	CASSAPPYSSYNEQFF	TGTGCCAGTAGTGCCCCGCCCTACAGCTCCTACAATGAGCAGTTCTTC
-	TRBV5-4	16	TRBJ2-5	TRBD2	CASSPAGGSYQETQYF	TGTGCCAGCAGCCCAGCGGGAGGATCGTACCAAGAGACCCAGTACTTC
-	TRBV12-3/TRBV12-4	13	TRBJ2-5	-	CASRGAVWETQYF	TGTGCCAGCAGGGGGGCGGTGTGGGAGACCCAGTACTTC
-	TRBV4-3	14	TRBJ2-5	TRBD1	CASSQHTGGETQYF	TGCGCCAGCAGCCAACATACAGGGGGGGAGACCCAGTACTTC
-	TRBV29-1	14	TRBJ2-2	-	CSVVISVGTGELFF	TGCAGCGTCGTTATTAGCGTGGGCACCGGGGAGCTGTTTTTT